The clone carrying this T cell receptor (beta chain) came up many times. The data were taken from a study of early T cells in non-severe SARS-CoV-2 infection. Study background: It was bulk RNA from unsorted whole blood that was sequenced, and the chains were unpaired.

Individual cDNA molecules carried attached unique molecular identifiers. Via MiXCR, TCRdb re-called the 5' RACE reads, giving one row per CDR3 protein. The sample carries 55,000 to 65,000 distinct CDR3 sequences, more than 8.5% recorded once. Looked up from germline, CDR1 is DFQATT and CDR2 is SNEGSKA (reference sequence). The CDR3 loop spans 15 amino acids. Trimming at V came to 1 base and at J to 7 bases, leaving 8 bases not matched to a gene. This chain connects TRBV20-1 to TRBJ2-1, with 9 bases that match TRBD2. The sample comprised whole blood. The TCR was taken from an adult who was a healthcare worker with PCR-confirmed SARS-CoV-2 infection or an uninfected control (not recorded which). CDR3 protein: CSARVLAGVSNEQFF. CDR3 nucleotides: TGCAGTGCTAGAGTCTTAGCGGGAGTATCAAATGAGCAGTTCTTC.